This T cell receptor beta chain was recorded in a study of blood T cell repertoires in COVID-19 (dated by TCRdb to 2018 to 2021). For context, the study as a whole: Collaborator samples came from the United States, Italy and Spain and covered acute and convalescent phases of COVID-19. Nearly every sample came with metadata listing a de-identified subject ID, COVID-19 status, age in years and sex. The prospective study material was composed of cDNA or gDNA derived from T cells, B-cell-depleted T cells, or PBMCs. The dataset comprised deeply sampled blood TCRbeta repertoires from subjects exposed to, actively infected with, or recovered from COVID-19. The repertoires were released in a freely available public database intended as a resource for research on the immune response to SARS-CoV-2. The samples were drawn from the first 160 participants of the ongoing ImmuneRACE study and from over 950 subjects provided by 6 global collaborators. Where HLA class I and class II types were available, the types were taken from metadata supplied by the sample provider, not from assay-based typing. General conclusions and limits of the study: The quantity of clinical and demographic metadata differed by source and by participant and was supplied without curation.

As for this clone: Its cognate antigen has yet to be identified. No qualities accompany the bases; no much larger clone lies one base away.

Enrolling through a virtual design, the prospective study's participants ranged in age from roughly 18 to 90 years and lived across 24 United States geographic areas. In the prospective study, cohorts were assigned on the basis of participant-reported clinical history obtained from a screening survey and a study questionnaire. ImmuneRACE Cohort 3 recovered participants were defined by two consecutive negative NP/OP PCR tests, healthcare professional clearance, or symptom resolution. In the prospective study, whole blood, serum and a nasopharyngeal or oropharyngeal swab were collected from each participant by mobile phlebotomists. Prospective study participants could optionally give additional blood draws and questionnaires over an approximately 2-month period. Before DNA extraction, blood samples from the prospective study were shipped at room temperature or frozen. TCRbeta CDR3 regions were amplified from genomic DNA by means of the immunoSEQ Assay, a bias-controlled multiplex PCR. Regarding the original processing steps: Within the assay, amplification of reference gene primers was used to estimate how many nucleated cells each sample contained. To quantify the absolute abundance of each unique TCRbeta CDR3 rearrangement, sequence reads were collapsed and filtered. Productive Simpson clonality was computed per sample as the square root of Simpson's diversity index over productive rearrangements. TCRdb retrieved this table from immuneACCESS and kept in-frame rearrangements only. Not all clones are present; in checked studies, unresolved V genes account for under half, and no reason is known for the remainder. That table supplies the V and J calls and clone size; D and trimming were determined from the DNA. The sample records approximately 310,000 clones, 70% to 90% of which are singletons. Over 2% of the sample is in the top ten clones.

Input material: PBMCs or T cells enriched from blood (not recorded which). The TCR originated in a man aged 25-45 years who had recovered from COVID-19.

The bases read TGTGCCAGCTCACCACGTGCAGGGCCGAACACTGAAGCTTTCTTT. It translates to CASSPRAGPNTEAFF. The sequence is built from TRBV18 and TRBJ1-1; perhaps TRBD1 is the D gene, with 5 bases matching. Relative to germline, V is 1 base shorter and J is 1 base shorter, with 10 bases between their ends. For CDR1 and CDR2, the germline V gene lists KGHSH and LQKENI. There are 15 amino acids in the CDR3, from cysteine to phenylalanine inclusive. This entry keeps only the CDR3 DNA: 45 bases, framed from base 1.